The rows below give T cell receptor beta chains drawn from one sample of a study of beta chain features in type 1 diabetes. Assay used: immunoSEQ multiplex PCR; TCRdb lists only in-frame clones, some missing. The table lists roughly 610,000 clones, about 14% of them singletons. Material: naive CD4+ T cells from blood. These TCRs come from a man aged 18 to 29 in good health. Each CDR3 is given with its conserved first and last residue. D genes are given only for firm matches. The size of a clone is reported for some rows only, either as once, few or many, or as a class for expanded clones.

clone size	V gene	J gene	D gene	CDR3 protein	CDR3 DNA
.	TRBV4-3	TRBJ1-1	.	CASSRKVDTEAFF	TGCGCCAGCAGCCGCAAGGTGGACACTGAAGCTTTCTTT
.	TRBV28	TRBJ2-5	TRBD1	CASSPPRQGPPQYF	TGTGCCAGCAGTCCTCCCCGACAGGGCCCGCCCCAGTACTTC
.	TRBV9	TRBJ1-2	TRBD1	CASSVEGADGYTF	TGTGCCAGCAGCGTAGAGGGGGCGGATGGCTACACCTTC
.	TRBV18	TRBJ1-1	.	CASSPDMVTEAFF	TGTGCCAGCTCACCAGATATGGTCACTGAAGCTTTCTTT
.	TRBV6-5	TRBJ2-3	.	CASSYSPGRDTQYF	TGTGCCAGCAGTTACTCCCCCGGAAGGGATACGCAGTATTTT
once	TRBV6-5	TRBJ2-2	.	CASSYQVRTGELFF	TGTGCCAGCAGTTACCAAGTACGGACCGGGGAGCTGTTTTTT
.	TRBV27	TRBJ2-2	.	CASSLSRRTGELFF	TGTGCCAGCAGTTTATCCCGCCGAACCGGGGAGCTGTTTTTT
few	TRBV7-6	TRBJ2-7	.	CATGTGPGHF	TGTGCCACCGGGACGGGACCTGGGCACTTC
.	TRBV9	TRBJ1-4	.	CASSARGGVRANEKLFF	TGTGCCAGCAGCGCCCGGGGAGGGGTGAGAGCTAATGAAAAACTGTTTTTT
.	TRBV6-5	TRBJ1-5	.	CASSYSMSNQPQHF	TGTGCCAGCAGTTACTCCATGAGCAATCAGCCCCAGCATTTT
.	TRBV9	TRBJ2-3	TRBD1	CASLGQASTDTQYF	TGTGCCAGCTTGGGACAGGCGAGCACAGATACGCAGTATTTT
few	TRBV5-4	TRBJ2-5	.	CASSEQDTQETQYF	TGTGCCAGCAGCGAACAGGACACCCAAGAGACCCAGTACTTC
.	TRBV7-3	TRBJ2-3	.	CASSSTLVSSTDTQYF	TGTGCCAGCAGCTCCACGTTAGTGAGTAGCACAGATACGCAGTATTTT
few	TRBV7-2	TRBJ1-1	.	CASSPRVLNRNTEAFF	TGTGCCAGCAGCCCCAGGGTTTTAAACAGGAACACTGAAGCTTTCTTT
few	TRBV7-3	TRBJ2-5	TRBD2	CASSFPGLAGVETQYF	TGTGCCAGCAGCTTTCCGGGACTAGCGGGAGTAGAGACCCAGTACTTC
few	TRBV10-3	TRBJ2-5	TRBD1	CAINRQGPQETQYF	TGTGCCATCAACCGACAGGGACCGCAAGAGACCCAGTACTTC
few	TRBV7-9	TRBJ2-7	.	CASSSFKGARGVSGQYF	TGTGCCAGCAGCTCCTTTAAAGGTGCCAGGGGAGTGTCAGGGCAGTACTTC
.	TRBV5-4	TRBJ2-4	TRBD1	CATATGGSAKNIQYF	TGTGCCACCGCCACAGGGGGCTCCGCCAAAAACATTCAGTACTTC
few	TRBV4-3	TRBJ2-5	TRBD2	CASSQGRASGRGEETQYF	TGCGCCAGCAGCCAAGGGCGGGCTAGCGGGAGGGGGGAAGAGACCCAGTACTTC
.	TRBV7-8	TRBJ1-2	.	CASSFRPDNYGYTF	TGTGCCAGCAGCTTTAGGCCGGACAACTATGGCTACACCTTC
.	TRBV28	TRBJ1-1	TRBD1	CASSTRTGGAYEAFF	TGTGCCAGCAGTACCCGGACAGGGGGCGCATATGAAGCTTTCTTT
.	TRBV18	TRBJ1-1	.	CASSPGGDTEAFF	TGTGCCAGCTCACCAGGGGGGGACACTGAAGCTTTCTTT
.	TRBV5-6	TRBJ2-5	.	CASSLGRGQGQETQYF	TGTGCCAGCAGCTTGGGCCGGGGGCAGGGACAAGAGACCCAGTACTTC